The text below deals with one T cell receptor (beta chain). Its specificity is not known. The data belong to a study of CD4 T cells in relation to SARS-CoV-2 and coronaviruses. Study details: After about nine days of antigen culture, PBMC TCR beta CDR3s were sequenced.

V shed 6 bases and J shed 5 bases, with 13 bases lying between them. CDR1 is SNHLY, CDR2 FYNNEI, per germline. The CDR3 runs 13 residues. Sequencing used immunoSEQ multiplex PCR; TCRdb keeps in-frame clones, though not all of them. The sample has 25,000 to 30,000 clones, about 76% seen once. Unexposed donor CD4+ T cells date from about 2011-2019, before the COVID-19 pandemic. After more than eight days of culture, CD4+ T cells were isolated. The sample was CD4+ T cells from PBMCs, cultured in vitro. J is TRBJ1-2 and V is TRBV2; D is uncertain. This clonotype was sampled from a human donor in good health. The CDR3 DNA is TGTGCCAGCAGCCTGAAGGGAGGGTATGGCTACACCTTC. Residues: CASSLKGGYGYTF.